This T cell receptor (beta chain) is from a study of blood T cell repertoires in COVID-19. Study overall: Whether acute or convalescent, the COVID-19 samples came from the United States, Italy and Spain. In each case, the material was cDNA or gDNA derived from T cells, B-cell-depleted T cells, or PBMCs.

In the original processing: Counts of nucleated cells, estimated from reference gene primer amplification, were obtained. Only in-frame clones appear in the TCRdb table, and some are missing; sequencing was by immunoSEQ multiplex PCR. That table gives V, J and clone size, and the DNA gave D and trimming. Found here are 150,000 to 200,000 clones, around 90% of them singletons; the top ten hold 0.45% to 0.65%. This clone was detected once. CDR1 and CDR2 (germline): MNHEY, SMNVEV (reference sequence). The CDR3 length is 17 residues. Trimming took off 8 bases at V and 2 bases at J, with 19 bases between the two ends.

The chain is built from TRBV27 and TRBJ1-6; a possible D gene is TRBD1 (6 bases). The sequencing input was peripheral blood. The receptor comes from a man aged 50 to 59 with acute or convalescent COVID-19. The DNA of the CDR3 is TGTGCCAGCCCTACCAAACCCAGGGGCGCCTATAATTCACCCCTCCACTTT. Protein product: CASPTKPRGAYNSPLHF.